What follows are 25 T cell receptor beta chains derived from one specimen sequenced in a study of T cell repertoires in cytomegalovirus infection. TCRdb fed the reads into MiXCR, producing one record per CDR3 protein. Seen here are around 450,000 distinct CDR3 sequences, about 10% observed once, and the top ten hold roughly 10%. Specimen: PBMCs. All receptors come from a human donor in good health (CMV status not recorded). Some clones in this sample may be carry-over from other donors' samples.

This clonotype was picked up many times. The rearrangement uses TRBV7-8 and TRBJ1-5; D not certain. The V and J ends lost 5 bases and 5 bases respectively, with 22 bases between them. CDR3 length equals 17 residues. Germline loops: CDR1 SGHVS, CDR2 FQNEAQ. CDR3 sequence: CASSPERPAGLHQPQHF. Written as DNA, the CDR3 is TGTGCCAGCAGCCCAGAGAGGCCAGCCGGCCTTCATCAGCCCCAGCATTTT.

This clonotype was found a few times. The rearrangement uses TRBV2 and TRBJ2-1, with D tentatively TRBD2 (6 bases). The ends were cut back, 7 bases at V and 6 bases at J, with 10 bases in the middle. The CDR3 length is 12 residues. Germline CDR1 is SNHLY and CDR2 is FYNNEI. The CDR3 reads CASKSGRNEQFF. The CDR3 DNA is TGTGCCAGCAAAAGCGGGCGCAATGAGCAGTTCTTC.

This clonotype was seen many times. The CDR3 reads CASSEELDNTLSGNTIYF. DNA for the CDR3: TGTGCCAGCAGTGAAGAATTGGACAACACTTTATCTGGAAACACCATATATTTT. V and J are TRBV6-1 and TRBJ1-3, with D possibly TRBD1 on 5 matching bases. The CDR3 length is 18 residues. V was cut by 1 base and J by 1 base, with 17 bases left in between. Germline V gene sequence: CDR1 MNHNS, CDR2 SASEGT.

Note on this clonotype: A read error may be the cause here, since a much bigger clone is one base away. The chain employs TRBV9 and TRBJ1-1, with D possibly matching TRBD1 (5 bases). Germline V gene data show CDR1 as SGDLS and CDR2 as YYNGEE. There are 14 residues in the CDR3. The V gene lost 0 bases and the J gene lost 4 bases, with 10 bases spanning the gap. The CDR3: CASSVARGGTEAFF. The CDR3 region has the DNA TGTGCCAGCAGCGTAGCCCGGGGGGGCACTGAAGCTTTCTTT.

This clonotype was counted ten times or more. The J gene is TRBJ1-1, the V gene TRBV7-9, with TRBD1 matching over 9 bases. The CDR3 has 18 amino acids. Germline trimming cut 5 bases from V and 0 bases from J; bases unmatched to any gene: 13. Germline V gene sequence: CDR1 SEHNR, CDR2 FQNEAQ (reference sequence). The CDR3 loop reads CASSTYRGPIWMNTEAFF. In DNA form, the CDR3 reads TGTGCCAGCAGCACCTACAGGGGGCCTATTTGGATGAACACTGAAGCTTTCTTT.

CDR3 DNA: TGCAGCGTTGAAAAGGGTGCGTCCTACGAGCAGTACTTC. Its translation is CSVEKGASYEQYF. The rearrangement uses TRBV29-1 and TRBJ2-7; D is undetermined. The CDR3 spans 13 residues. V dropped 2 bases and J dropped 1 base, with 9 bases sitting between them. From germline, CDR1 is SQVTM and CDR2 ANQGSEA.

Many counts were recorded for this clonotype. The chain employs TRBV12-3 or TRBV12-4 and TRBJ2-1, with D uncertain. V lost 4 bases, J lost 9 bases, and 13 bases lay in between. The CDR3 consists of 13 residues. DNA of the CDR3: TGTGCCAGCAGTTCTGACCTGTTAGGTGAGCAGTTCTTC. Translated: CASSSDLLGEQFF.

This clonotype occurred a few times. This CDR3 is CASSLGEKRGAWETQYF. DNA of the CDR3: TGTGCCAGCAGCTTGGGAGAAAAGCGGGGGGCCTGGGAGACCCAGTACTTC. The V and J genes are TRBV7-3 and TRBJ2-5, with 9 bases matching TRBD2. V lost 3 bases and J lost 5; bases outside the gene matches: 13. The length of the CDR3 is 17 residues. CDR1 is SGHTA, CDR2 FQGTGA, per germline. Full variable domain (outside the CDR3, taken from reference TRBV7-3 and TRBJ2-5): GAGVSQTPSNKVTEKGKYVELRCDPISGHTALYWYRQSLGQGPEFLIYFQGTGAADDSGLPNDRFFAVRPEGSVSTLKIQRTERGDSAVYLCASSLGEKRGAWETQYFGPGTRLLVL.

V and J are TRBV5-4 and TRBJ1-6; the D gene is possibly TRBD1 (5 bases). V lost 0 bases, J lost 5 bases, and 9 bases lay in between. CDR3 length equals 15 residues. Germline lookup yields CDR1 SGHNT and CDR2 YYREEE (reference sequence). The CDR3 here is CASSLGGVHNSPLHF. CDR3 in DNA: TGTGCCAGCAGCTTGGGGGGGGTACATAATTCACCCCTCCACTTT.

Concerning this clonotype itself: A single base separates this from a much larger clone, so it may be a read error. Lacking the conserved final phenylalanine or tryptophan, this CDR3 likely reflects a read error. This chain's CDR3 is CATRTGLAGGISYEQYS. The CDR3 nucleotides are TGTGCCACCAGAACGGGACTAGCGGGAGGAATCTCCTACGAGCAGTACTCC. The chain employs TRBV15 and TRBJ2-7; 15 bases line up with TRBD2. Germline CDR1 LNHNV, CDR2 YYDKDF (reference sequence). The CDR3 is made up of 17 amino acids. After removal of 6 bases from V and 0 bases from J, the junction contained 6 bases not matched to a gene.

This clonotype has ten or more counts. The chain links TRBV12-3 or TRBV12-4 to TRBJ2-1; 10 bases fit TRBD1. V shed 7 bases, J shed 7 bases, and the junction held 13 bases outside the gene matches. The CDR3 has 16 amino acids. The DNA of the CDR3 is TGTGCCAGCAAAAGAAGGGACAGGGGAATTTGGAATGAGCAGTTCTTC. It yields the protein CASKRRDRGIWNEQFF.

This clonotype was seen more than once but under ten times. The chain uses TRBV5-6 and TRBJ2-5; 10 nucleotides line up with TRBD2. The germline gives CDR1 SGHDT, CDR2 YYEEEE. Trimming cost V 0 bases and J 6 bases; bases outside gene matches: 8. The CDR3 is 16 residues long. The CDR3 region is CASSLAPSGSEKTQYF. DNA for the CDR3: TGTGCCAGCAGCTTGGCCCCTAGCGGGAGCGAAAAGACCCAGTACTTC.

This clonotype showed up many times. The chain joins TRBV11-2 to TRBJ2-4; D perhaps matches TRBD1 (5 bases). Germline CDR1 is SGHAT and CDR2 is FQNNGV. The CDR3 contains 20 residues. V was shortened by 1 base and J by 0 bases, with 22 bases between the two germline ends. CDR3 region: CASSLGLTANHLGAKNIQYF. The CDR3 DNA sequence: TGTGCCAGCAGCTTAGGGTTGACAGCTAATCATCTAGGAGCCAAAAACATTCAGTACTTC.

This clonotype was detected many times. This sequence joins TRBV29-1 and TRBJ2-1; TRBD2 is a possible D gene (5 bases). Germline CDR1 SQVTM, CDR2 ANQGSEA. Trimming cost V 7 bases and J 4 bases, with 17 bases left between them. The CDR3 is 14 residues long. The CDR3, as DNA: TGCAGCGCTCCTTTCGCGGGTGGTTACAATGAGCAGTTCTTC. Translated: CSAPFAGGYNEQFF.

In this sample, this clonotype turned up a few times. The rearrangement joins TRBV7-9 to TRBJ2-5; D is unclear. V was shortened by 8 bases and J by 2 bases, with 9 bases between the two germline ends. CDR3 length: 12 residues. CDR1 and CDR2 from the germline V gene are SEHNR and FQNEAQ (reference sequence). The CDR3 DNA reads TGTGCCAGCGCCCGGTCGCAAGAGACCCAGTACTTC. Its translation: CASARSQETQYF.

This clonotype was detected a few times. This chain connects TRBV19 to TRBJ1-2; 7 bases line up with TRBD1. The CDR3 length is 16 residues. With 5 bases clipped from V and 0 bases from J, the junction kept 9 bases outside the gene matches. Germline CDR1 reads LNHDA; CDR2 reads SQIVND (reference sequence). The DNA of the CDR3 is TGTGCCAGTAGTCCGACCTGGGACAGCTCTAACTATGGCTACACCTTC. It translates to CASSPTWDSSNYGYTF.

This clonotype was observed at least ten times. The chain joins TRBV29-1 to TRBJ1-2; D is ambiguous. Germline V lookup: CDR1 SQVTM, CDR2 ANQGSEA. The CDR3 extends over 12 amino acids. Trimming took off 0 bases at V and 3 bases at J, with 5 bases between the two ends. CDR3 DNA: TGCAGCGTTGAAGACGGTGACTATGGCTACACCTTC. Encoded protein: CSVEDGDYGYTF.

This clonotype has a count of ten or more. This rearrangement joins TRBV7-9 to TRBJ2-7, with D possibly TRBD1 on 6 matching bases. Deletions cut 5 bases from V and 5 bases from J, with 16 bases between. The CDR3 is 14 residues long. Per germline, CDR1 SEHNR and CDR2 FQNEAQ (reference sequence). In DNA form, the CDR3 reads TGTGCCAGCAGCCCTGGGACAAACGGTCACGAGCAGTACTTC. Amino acids: CASSPGTNGHEQYF.

This clonotype was picked up many times. This rearrangement joins TRBV10-3 to TRBJ1-1, with D perhaps TRBD1 (6 bases). The CDR3 is 15 amino acids. V lost 0 bases, J lost 3 bases, and 11 bases lay in between. The germline CDR1 and CDR2 sequences are ENHRY and SYGVKD. The CDR3 DNA follows: TGTGCCATCAGTGAGTCGGAACAGGGTGACACTGAAGCTTTCTTT. Encoded protein: CAISESEQGDTEAFF.

This clonotype has only one observation. The chain combines TRBV29-1 with TRBJ1-5; D gene uncertain. The CDR3 runs 13 residues. V lost 4 bases, J lost 1 base, and 8 bases lay in between. Germline assignment: CDR1 SQVTM and CDR2 ANQGSEA. The DNA of the CDR3 is TGCAGCGTTGTAGGGCAGAGCAATCAGCCCCAGCATTTT. Protein product: CSVVGQSNQPQHF.

This clonotype occurred many times. The CDR3 region has the DNA TGTGCCAGCAGCTTAGTACGCGGGCGCCCAAGTGGCTACACCTTC. It specifies CASSLVRGRPSGYTF. The V gene is TRBV7-9, the J gene TRBJ1-2; D is unclear. Trimming shortened V by 1 base and J by 7 bases, and 16 bases separated the two germline ends. This CDR3 region has 15 residues. Germline V gene data show CDR1 as SEHNR and CDR2 as FQNEAQ (reference sequence).

The chain combines TRBV5-1 with TRBJ1-4, with 9 bases fitting TRBD1. The CDR3 is 15 amino acids. CDR1 and CDR2 from the germline V gene are SGHRS and YFSETQ. J was trimmed by 4 bases and V by 4 bases; bases with no gene match: 5. The CDR3 nucleotides read TGCGCCAGCAGCATAACAGGGGGCGTTAATGAAAAACTGTTTTTT. Its translation is CASSITGGVNEKLFF.

The CDR3 loop is CASSWDRALNQPQHF. CDR3 nucleotide sequence: TGTGCCAGCAGCTGGGACAGGGCGCTAAATCAGCCCCAGCATTTT. The gene calls are TRBV7-8 and TRBJ1-5; 9 positions match TRBD1. Germline CDR1 is SGHVS and CDR2 is FQNEAQ. The CDR3 has 15 residues. The V gene end was trimmed by 4 bases and the J gene end by 4 bases; junction bases not matched to a gene: 5. Drawing the rest from reference TRBV7-8 and TRBJ1-5, the complete variable domain is GAGVSQSPRYKVAKRGQDVALRCDPISGHVSLFWYQQALGQGPEFLTYFQNEAQLDKSGLPSDRFFAERPEGSVSTLKIQRTQQEDSAVYLCASSWDRALNQPQHFGDGTRLSIL.

This clonotype was counted many times. The chain links TRBV5-4 to TRBJ2-7; 8 nucleotides match TRBD1. This CDR3 comprises 16 residues. The ends lost 4 bases at V and 2 bases at J; junction bases unmatched: 11. The germline CDR1 and CDR2 sequences are SGHNT and YYREEE (reference sequence). This chain's CDR3 is CASSETRTGPTYEQYF. The CDR3 DNA follows: TGTGCCAGCAGCGAAACAAGGACAGGGCCGACCTACGAGCAGTACTTC.

This clonotype came up a few times. The germline gene is not matched at one end of the junction; a read error may be the cause. In DNA, the CDR3 is TGCAGTGCTAGAGGGGCGTCCTCCAACAATGAGCAGTTCTTC. Its translation: CSARGASSNNEQFF. The chain is built from TRBV20-1 and TRBJ2-1, with D hard to call. CDR3 length: 14 amino acids. The germline V gene has CDR1 DFQATT and CDR2 SNEGSKA (reference sequence).